This record looks at one TCR beta chain sequence and its context. What it binds is unknown. The data belong to a study of cytomegalovirus exposure and HLA in healthy donors. Across the study: Clustering assigned 70% to 90% of the approximately 400 genotyped donors to the Caucasian-associated ancestry cluster. Findings and caveats of the study: Researchers reported in a later analysis that a missense DCLRE1C variant was tied to TCR beta V- and J-gene trimming.

Use of 60 Vbeta and 13 Jbeta primers characterized the PCR. This table comes from immunoSEQ multiplex PCR, and its TCRdb copy is limited to in-frame clones, with some not included. In the table there are approximately 130,000 clones, roughly 79% of which are singletons. The CDR3 sequence is 14 residues long. Germline CDR1 KGHSH, CDR2 LQKENI. Trimming left V 3 bases short and J 5 bases short, with 13 bases between. The sequencing sample was made of PBMCs. The TCR was taken from a man aged 25-40 years in good health and CMV-seronegative. The chain links TRBV18 to TRBJ1-2; a possible D gene is TRBD1 (5 bases). This CDR3 reads CASSPDTQGYGYTF. The CDR3 DNA reads TGTGCCAGCTCACCGGACACCCAAGGTTATGGCTACACCTTC.